Presented here are 11 T cell receptor beta chains from one specimen sequenced in a study of blood T cell repertoires in COVID-19. The assay was immunoSEQ multiplex PCR, and TCRdb's table has in-frame clones only and misses some. The sample has over 100,000 clones; 84% are singletons. Specimen: peripheral blood. The receptors were sampled from a woman older than 75 with active or convalescent COVID-19.

In its sample, this clone was seen once. CDR3 loop: CASTPGLAGPGNYNEQFF. For the CDR3, the DNA is TGTGCCAGTACCCCCGGACTAGCGGGACCCGGCAATTACAATGAGCAGTTCTTC. V usage is TRBV19 and J usage is TRBJ2-1, with 12 bases matching TRBD2. Trimming cost V 7 bases and J 4 bases; bases outside gene matches: 14. This CDR3 spans 18 amino acids. Germline V gene lookup returns CDR1 LNHDA and CDR2 SQIVND (reference sequence).

J is TRBJ2-6 and V is TRBV2, with D perhaps TRBD1 (5 bases). The CDR3 has 15 amino acids. V was shortened by 2 bases and J by 1 base, with 6 bases between the two germline ends. Germline assignment: CDR1 SNHLY and CDR2 FYNNEI. CDR3 sequence reads: CASSEQGSGANVLTF. DNA for the CDR3: TGTGCCAGCAGTGAACAGGGTTCTGGGGCCAACGTCCTGACTTTC.

The chain joins TRBV5-4 to TRBJ1-2, with D tentatively TRBD1 (6 bases). V shed 0 bases and J shed 3 bases, with 15 bases lying between them. CDR1 and CDR2 from the germline V gene are SGHNT and YYREEE (reference sequence). This CDR3 has 16 amino acids. This CDR3 is CASSLGGQLVDYGYTF. The DNA for the CDR3 is TGTGCCAGCAGCTTGGGAGGACAGCTTGTTGACTATGGCTACACCTTC. The complete variable domain, with remaining parts taken from reference TRBV5-4 and TRBJ1-2, reads ETGVTQSPTHLIKTRGQQVTLRCSSQSGHNTVSWYQQALGQGPQFIFQYYREEENGRGNFPPRFSGLQFPNYSSELNVNALELDDSALYLCASSLGGQLVDYGYTFGSGTRLTVV.

The V and J genes are TRBV6-4 and TRBJ1-4; 7 positions match TRBD1. Germline trimming cut 2 bases from V and 0 bases from J; bases unmatched to any gene: 6. CDR1 is MRHNA, CDR2 SNTAGT, per germline. This CDR3 region has 17 residues. This chain's CDR3 is CASSDEKGAPTNEKLFF. The CDR3 DNA sequence: TGTGCCAGCAGTGACGAGAAGGGGGCTCCAACTAATGAAAAACTGTTTTTT.

The genes are TRBV6-1 and TRBJ1-3; D unclear. Germline V lookup: CDR1 MNHNS, CDR2 SASEGT. V was pared by 1 base and J by 5 bases, with 15 bases between. The CDR3 runs 16 residues. The CDR3 DNA follows: TGTGCCAGCAGTGAAGATTTAGGGAGACACCGAAACACCATATATTTT. It codes for CASSEDLGRHRNTIYF.

This rearrangement joins TRBV7-9 to TRBJ2-2; possible D gene TRBD1, 5 bases. Trimming removed 0 bases at V and 0 bases at J, with 5 bases between. Germline assignment: CDR1 SEHNR and CDR2 FQNEAQ (reference sequence). There are 15 residues in the CDR3. CDR3 nucleotides: TGTGCCAGCAGCTTAGCGACAGCGAACACCGGGGAGCTGTTTTTT. Translation gives CASSLATANTGELFF.

The V gene is TRBV10-3, the J gene TRBJ1-5; D remains ambiguous. This CDR3 is 12 amino acids long. The V end lost 10 bases, the J end lost 2 bases, and 9 bases lay between the germline ends. Germline CDR1 reads ENHRY; CDR2 reads SYGVKD. CDR3 DNA sequence: TGTGCCAGTCAAGCTGGCAATCAGCCCCAGCATTTT. It encodes CASQAGNQPQHF.

The chain employs TRBV11-2 and TRBJ2-1; TRBD2 aligns across 8 bases. Germline assignment: CDR1 SGHAT and CDR2 FQNNGV. The CDR3 runs 15 residues. With V trimmed by 5 bases and J by 6 bases, 9 bases remained unmatched. CDR3 DNA: TGTGCCAGCAGCACCGGGACTAGTGGTCTCAATGAGCAGTTCTTC. It specifies CASSTGTSGLNEQFF. The whole variable domain, remainder taken from reference TRBV11-2 and TRBJ2-1, is EAGVAQSPRYKIIEKRQSVAFWCNPISGHATLYWYQQILGQGPKLLIQFQNNGVVDDSQLPKDRFSAERLKGVDSTLKIQPAKLEDSAVYLCASSTGTSGLNEQFFGPGTRLTVL.

This sequence joins TRBV19 and TRBJ2-7; 8 bases match TRBD1. Germline values: CDR1 LNHDA, CDR2 SQIVND (reference sequence). The V and J ends lost 5 bases and 4 bases, in that order; junction bases with no gene match: 10. The CDR3 contains 15 residues. As DNA, the CDR3 is TGTGCCAGTAGTTCCGGACAGGGCGCTGGGTACGAGCAGTACTTC. Translation gives CASSSGQGAGYEQYF.

The chain links TRBV28 to TRBJ1-1, with TRBD1 identical over 8 bases. Trimming at V came to 3 bases and at J to 6 bases, leaving 9 bases not matched to a gene. CDR3 size: 15 residues. The germline V gene encodes CDR1 MDHEN and CDR2 SYDVKM. CDR3: CASSFQGANTAEAFF. For the CDR3, the DNA is TGTGCCAGCAGTTTTCAGGGGGCGAATACGGCTGAAGCTTTCTTT.

The chain recombines TRBV19 with TRBJ1-1; 7 nucleotides line up with TRBD1. Germline-derived CDR1 and CDR2 are LNHDA and SQIVND (reference sequence). The J segment lost 0 bases and the V segment lost 8 bases, leaving 3 bases of the junction unmatched. This CDR3 has 13 residues. CDR3 bases: TGTGCCAGTGGGACAGCTATGAACACTGAAGCTTTCTTT. Its translation is CASGTAMNTEAFF.